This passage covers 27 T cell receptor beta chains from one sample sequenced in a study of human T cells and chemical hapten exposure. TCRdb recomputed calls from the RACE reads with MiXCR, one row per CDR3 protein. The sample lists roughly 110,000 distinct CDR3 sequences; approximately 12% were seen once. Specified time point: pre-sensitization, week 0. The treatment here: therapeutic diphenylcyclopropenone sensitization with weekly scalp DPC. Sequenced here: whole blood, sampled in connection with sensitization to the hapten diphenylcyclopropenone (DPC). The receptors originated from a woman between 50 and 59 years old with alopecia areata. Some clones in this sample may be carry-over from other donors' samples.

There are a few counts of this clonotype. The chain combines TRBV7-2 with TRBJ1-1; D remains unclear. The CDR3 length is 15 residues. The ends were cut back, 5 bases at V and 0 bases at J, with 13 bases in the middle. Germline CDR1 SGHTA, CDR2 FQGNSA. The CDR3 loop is CASSQAGGVNTEAFF. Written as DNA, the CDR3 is TGTGCCAGCAGCCAAGCGGGCGGGGTGAACACTGAAGCTTTCTTT.

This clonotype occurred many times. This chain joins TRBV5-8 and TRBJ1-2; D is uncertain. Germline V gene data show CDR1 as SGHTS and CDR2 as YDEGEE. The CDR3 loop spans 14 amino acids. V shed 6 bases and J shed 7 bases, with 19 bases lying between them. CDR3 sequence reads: CASTWTGKPRGYTF. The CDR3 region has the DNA TGTGCCAGCACCTGGACCGGAAAGCCCCGTGGCTACACCTTC.

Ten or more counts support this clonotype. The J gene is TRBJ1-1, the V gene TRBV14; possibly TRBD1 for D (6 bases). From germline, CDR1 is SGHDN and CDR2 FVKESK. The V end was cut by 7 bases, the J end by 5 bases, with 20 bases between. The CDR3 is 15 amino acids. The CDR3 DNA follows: TGTGCCAGCACCATGGTGGGGGGGCTACAGACTGAAGCTTTCTTT. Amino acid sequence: CASTMVGGLQTEAFF. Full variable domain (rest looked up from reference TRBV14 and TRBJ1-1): EAGVTQFPSHSVIEKGQTVTLRCDPISGHDNLYWYRRVMGKEIKFLLHFVKESKQDESGMPNNRFLAERTGGTYSTLKVQPAELEDSGVYFCASTMVGGLQTEAFFGQGTRLTVV.

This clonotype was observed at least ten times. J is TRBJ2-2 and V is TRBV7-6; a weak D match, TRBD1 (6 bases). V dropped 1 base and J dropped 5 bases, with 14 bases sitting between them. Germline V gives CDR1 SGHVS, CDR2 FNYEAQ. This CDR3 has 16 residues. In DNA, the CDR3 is TGTGCCAGCAGCTTAGGAGCAGGGGTTGTGACCGGGGAGCTGTTTTTT. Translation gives CASSLGAGVVTGELFF.

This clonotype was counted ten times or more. The CDR3 protein is CASSLLRTAVTTQYF. The DNA of the CDR3 is TGTGCCAGCAGCTTGTTGCGGACGGCGGTTACTACGCAGTATTTT. This chain connects TRBV5-6 to TRBJ2-3; no clear D gene. The CDR3 has 15 residues. The germline V gene has CDR1 SGHDT and CDR2 YYEEEE. Between the trimmed V and J ends, which lost 1 base and 8 bases, there was a span of 17 bases.

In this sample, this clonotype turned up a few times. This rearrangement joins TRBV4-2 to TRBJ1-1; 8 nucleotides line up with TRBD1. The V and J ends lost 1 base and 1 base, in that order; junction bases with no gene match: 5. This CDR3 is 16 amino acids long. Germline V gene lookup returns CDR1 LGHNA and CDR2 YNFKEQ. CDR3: CASSQGEDRANTEAFF. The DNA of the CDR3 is TGTGCCAGCAGCCAAGGAGAGGACAGGGCGAACACTGAAGCTTTCTTT.

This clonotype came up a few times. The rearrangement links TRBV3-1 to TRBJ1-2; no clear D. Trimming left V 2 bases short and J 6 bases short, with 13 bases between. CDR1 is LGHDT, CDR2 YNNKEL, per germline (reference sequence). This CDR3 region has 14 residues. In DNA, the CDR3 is TGTGCCAGCAGCCAACTCGCAACTAGGAATGGCTACACCTTC. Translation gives CASSQLATRNGYTF.

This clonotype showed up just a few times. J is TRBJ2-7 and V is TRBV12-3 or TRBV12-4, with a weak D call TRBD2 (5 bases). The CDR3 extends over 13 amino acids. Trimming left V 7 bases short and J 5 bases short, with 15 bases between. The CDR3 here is CASTGFAGNEQYF. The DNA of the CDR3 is TGTGCCAGCACCGGTTTTGCGGGTAACGAGCAGTACTTC.

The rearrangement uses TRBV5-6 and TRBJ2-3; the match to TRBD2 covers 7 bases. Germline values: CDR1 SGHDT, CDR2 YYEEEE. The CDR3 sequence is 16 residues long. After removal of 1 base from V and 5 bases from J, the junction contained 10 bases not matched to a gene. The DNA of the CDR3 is TGTGCCAGCAGCTTGATTGTGGGAGGGCCAGTAGATACGCAGTATTTT. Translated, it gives CASSLIVGGPVDTQYF.

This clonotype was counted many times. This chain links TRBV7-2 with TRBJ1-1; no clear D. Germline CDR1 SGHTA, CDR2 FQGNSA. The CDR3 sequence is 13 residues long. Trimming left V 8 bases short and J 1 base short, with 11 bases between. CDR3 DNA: TGTGCCAGCCCCCGAGAGAGGAACACTGAAGCTTTCTTT. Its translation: CASPRERNTEAFF.

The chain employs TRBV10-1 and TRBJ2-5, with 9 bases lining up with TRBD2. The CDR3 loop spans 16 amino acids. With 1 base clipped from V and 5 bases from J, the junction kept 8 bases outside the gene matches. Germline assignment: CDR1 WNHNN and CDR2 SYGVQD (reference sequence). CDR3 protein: CASSEFRGGARETQYF. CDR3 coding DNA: TGCGCCAGCAGTGAGTTTCGCGGGGGGGCCCGGGAGACCCAGTACTTC.

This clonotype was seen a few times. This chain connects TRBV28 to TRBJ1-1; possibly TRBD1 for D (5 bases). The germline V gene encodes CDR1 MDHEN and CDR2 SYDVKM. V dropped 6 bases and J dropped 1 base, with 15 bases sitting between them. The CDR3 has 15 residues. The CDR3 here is CASRPFARANTEAFF. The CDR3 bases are TGTGCCAGCAGGCCCTTCGCCAGGGCGAACACTGAAGCTTTCTTT.

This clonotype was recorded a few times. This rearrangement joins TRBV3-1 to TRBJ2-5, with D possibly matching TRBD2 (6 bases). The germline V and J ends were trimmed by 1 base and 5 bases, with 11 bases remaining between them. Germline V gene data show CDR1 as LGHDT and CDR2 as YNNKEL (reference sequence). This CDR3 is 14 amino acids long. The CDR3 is CASSQGLREETQYF. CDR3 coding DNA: TGTGCCAGCAGCCAAGGACTCCGGGAGGAGACCCAGTACTTC.

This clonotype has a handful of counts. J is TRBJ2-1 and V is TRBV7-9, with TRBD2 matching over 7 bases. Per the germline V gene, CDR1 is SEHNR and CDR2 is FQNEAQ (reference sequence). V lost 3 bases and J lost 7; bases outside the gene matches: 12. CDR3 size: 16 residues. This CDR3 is CASSFAGAAGFNEQFF. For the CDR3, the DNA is TGTGCCAGCAGCTTCGCTGGGGCAGCGGGGTTTAATGAGCAGTTCTTC.

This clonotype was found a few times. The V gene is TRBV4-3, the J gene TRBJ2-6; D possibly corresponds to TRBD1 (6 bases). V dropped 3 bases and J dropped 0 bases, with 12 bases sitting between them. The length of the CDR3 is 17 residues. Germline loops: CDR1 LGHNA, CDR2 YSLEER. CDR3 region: CASSQGAFNSGANVLTF. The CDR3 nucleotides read TGCGCCAGCAGCCAGGGGGCGTTTAACTCTGGGGCCAACGTCCTGACTTTC.

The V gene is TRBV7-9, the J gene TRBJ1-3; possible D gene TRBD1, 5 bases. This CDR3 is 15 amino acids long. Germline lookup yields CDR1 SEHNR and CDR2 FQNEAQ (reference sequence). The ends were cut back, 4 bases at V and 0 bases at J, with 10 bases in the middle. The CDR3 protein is CASSWDANSGNTIYF. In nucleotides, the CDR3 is TGTGCCAGCAGCTGGGACGCCAACTCTGGAAACACCATATATTTT.

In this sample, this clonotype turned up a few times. The CDR3 sequence: CASSPKGYEQYF. The CDR3 DNA follows: TGTGCCAGCAGCCCAAAGGGGTACGAGCAGTACTTC. V usage is TRBV7-8 and J usage is TRBJ2-7; weak D call: TRBD1 (5 bases). The CDR3 contains 12 residues. The V end lost 5 bases, the J end lost 4 bases, and 9 bases lay between the germline ends. The V gene's germline CDR1 is SGHVS and CDR2 FQNEAQ.

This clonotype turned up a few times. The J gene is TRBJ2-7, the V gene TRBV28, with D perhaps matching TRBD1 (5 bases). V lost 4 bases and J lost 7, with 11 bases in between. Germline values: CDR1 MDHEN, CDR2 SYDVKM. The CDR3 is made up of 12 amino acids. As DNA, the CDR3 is TGTGCCAGCAGTTCAGGGTCTTGGGAGCAGTACTTC. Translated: CASSSGSWEQYF.

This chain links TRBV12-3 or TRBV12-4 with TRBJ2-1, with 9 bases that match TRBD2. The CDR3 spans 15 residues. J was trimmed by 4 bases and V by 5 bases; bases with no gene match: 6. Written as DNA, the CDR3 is TGTGCCAGCAGTCCGTCTAGCGGGGTGTACAATGAGCAGTTCTTC. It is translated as CASSPSSGVYNEQFF.

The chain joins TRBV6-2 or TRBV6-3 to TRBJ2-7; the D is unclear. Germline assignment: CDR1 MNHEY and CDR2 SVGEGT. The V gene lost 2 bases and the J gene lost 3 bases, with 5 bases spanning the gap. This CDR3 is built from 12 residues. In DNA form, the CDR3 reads TGTGCCAGCAGTTACGGTCTCTACGAGCAGTACTTC. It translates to CASSYGLYEQYF.

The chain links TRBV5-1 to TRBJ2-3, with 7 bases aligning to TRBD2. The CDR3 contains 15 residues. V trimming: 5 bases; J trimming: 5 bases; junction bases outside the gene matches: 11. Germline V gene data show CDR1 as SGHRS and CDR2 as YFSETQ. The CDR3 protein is CASSRTSDPQDTQYF. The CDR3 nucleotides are TGCGCCAGCAGTAGGACTAGTGACCCGCAAGATACGCAGTATTTT.

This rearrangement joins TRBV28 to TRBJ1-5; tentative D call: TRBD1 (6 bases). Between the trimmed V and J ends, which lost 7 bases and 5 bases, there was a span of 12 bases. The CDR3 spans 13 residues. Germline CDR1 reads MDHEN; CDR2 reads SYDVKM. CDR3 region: CASTSGDYQPQHF. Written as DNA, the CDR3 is TGTGCCAGCACCTCAGGGGACTATCAGCCCCAGCATTTT.

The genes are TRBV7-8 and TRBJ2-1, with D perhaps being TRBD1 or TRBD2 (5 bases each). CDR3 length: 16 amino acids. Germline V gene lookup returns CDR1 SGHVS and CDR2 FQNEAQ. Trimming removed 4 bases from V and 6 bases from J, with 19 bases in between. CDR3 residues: CASSSYRGAGSNEQFF. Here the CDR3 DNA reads TGTGCCAGCAGCTCCTATCGGGGCGCAGGGTCCAATGAGCAGTTCTTC.

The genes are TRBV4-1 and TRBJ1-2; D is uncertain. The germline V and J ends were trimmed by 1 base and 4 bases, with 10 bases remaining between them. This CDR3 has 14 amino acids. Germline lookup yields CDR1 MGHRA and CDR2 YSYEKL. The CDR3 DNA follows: TGCGCCAGCAGCCAAGTGTCGAGTTCCTATGGCTACACCTTC. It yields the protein CASSQVSSSYGYTF.

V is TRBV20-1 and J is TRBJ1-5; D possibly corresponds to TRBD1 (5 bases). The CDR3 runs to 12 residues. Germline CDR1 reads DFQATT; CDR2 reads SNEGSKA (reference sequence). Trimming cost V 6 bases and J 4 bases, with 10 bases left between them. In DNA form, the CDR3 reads TGCAGTGCCACCGGGGGGAATCAGCCCCAGCATTTT. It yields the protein CSATGGNQPQHF.

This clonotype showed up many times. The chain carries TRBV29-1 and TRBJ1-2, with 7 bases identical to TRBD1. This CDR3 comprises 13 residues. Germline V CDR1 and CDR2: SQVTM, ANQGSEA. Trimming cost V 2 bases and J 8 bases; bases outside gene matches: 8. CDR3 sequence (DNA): TGCAGCGTTGAACAGGGGGTTGTCGGAGGCTACACCTTC. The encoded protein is CSVEQGVVGGYTF.

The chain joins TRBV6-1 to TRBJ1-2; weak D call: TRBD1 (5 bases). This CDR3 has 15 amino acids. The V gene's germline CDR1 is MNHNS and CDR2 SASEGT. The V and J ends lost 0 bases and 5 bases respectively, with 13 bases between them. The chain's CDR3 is CASSEAATVEYGYTF. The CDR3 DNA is TGTGCCAGCAGTGAAGCGGCGACAGTGGAGTATGGCTACACCTTC.